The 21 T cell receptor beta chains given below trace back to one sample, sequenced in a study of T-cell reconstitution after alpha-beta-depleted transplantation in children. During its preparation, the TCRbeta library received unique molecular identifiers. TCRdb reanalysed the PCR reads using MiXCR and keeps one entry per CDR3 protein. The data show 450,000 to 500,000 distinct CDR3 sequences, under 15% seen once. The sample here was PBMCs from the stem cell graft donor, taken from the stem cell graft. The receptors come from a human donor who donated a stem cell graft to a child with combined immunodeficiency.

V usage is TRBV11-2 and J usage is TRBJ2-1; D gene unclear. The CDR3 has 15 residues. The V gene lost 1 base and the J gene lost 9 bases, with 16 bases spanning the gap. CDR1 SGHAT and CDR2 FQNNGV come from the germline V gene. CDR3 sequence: CASSLALPFVAEQFF. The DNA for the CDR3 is TGTGCCAGCAGCTTAGCCCTACCATTTGTAGCTGAGCAGTTCTTC.

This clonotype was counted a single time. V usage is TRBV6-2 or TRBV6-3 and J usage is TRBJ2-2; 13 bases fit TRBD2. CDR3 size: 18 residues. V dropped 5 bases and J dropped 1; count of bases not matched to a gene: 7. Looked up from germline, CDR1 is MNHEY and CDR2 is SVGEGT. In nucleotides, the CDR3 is TGTGCCAGCAGTACGGGACTAGCGGGAAGTTGGAACACCGGGGAGCTGTTTTTT. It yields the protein CASSTGLAGSWNTGELFF.

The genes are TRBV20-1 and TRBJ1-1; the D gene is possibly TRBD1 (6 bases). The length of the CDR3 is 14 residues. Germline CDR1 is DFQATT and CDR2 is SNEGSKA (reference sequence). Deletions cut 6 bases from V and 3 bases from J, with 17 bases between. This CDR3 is CSASTGLGDTEAFF. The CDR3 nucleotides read TGCAGTGCCTCGACAGGCCTGGGTGACACTGAAGCTTTCTTT.

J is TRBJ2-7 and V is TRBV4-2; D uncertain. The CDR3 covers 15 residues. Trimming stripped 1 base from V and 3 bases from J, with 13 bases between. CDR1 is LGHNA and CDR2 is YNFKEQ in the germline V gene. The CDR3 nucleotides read TGTGCCAGCAGCCAAGCGGGCAGTACGAGCTACGAGCAGTACTTC. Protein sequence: CASSQAGSTSYEQYF.

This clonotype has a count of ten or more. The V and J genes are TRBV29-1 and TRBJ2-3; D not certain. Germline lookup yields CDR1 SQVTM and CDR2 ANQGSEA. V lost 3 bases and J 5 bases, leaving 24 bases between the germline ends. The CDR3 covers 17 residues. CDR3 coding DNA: TGCAGCGTTGATTTGCCGGGTCAAGGTCGTCGTGGAGATACGCAGTATTTT. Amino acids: CSVDLPGQGRRGDTQYF.

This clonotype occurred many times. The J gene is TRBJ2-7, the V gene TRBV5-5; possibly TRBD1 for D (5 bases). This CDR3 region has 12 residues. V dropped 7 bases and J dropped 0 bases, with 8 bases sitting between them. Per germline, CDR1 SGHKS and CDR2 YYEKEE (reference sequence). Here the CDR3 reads CASVQGSYEQYF. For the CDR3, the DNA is TGTGCCAGCGTGCAGGGCTCCTACGAGCAGTACTTC.

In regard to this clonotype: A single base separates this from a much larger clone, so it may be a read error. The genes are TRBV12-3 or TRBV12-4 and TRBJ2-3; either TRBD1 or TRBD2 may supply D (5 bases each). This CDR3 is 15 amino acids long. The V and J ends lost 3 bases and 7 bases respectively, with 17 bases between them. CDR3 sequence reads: CASSFGGTPGHTQYF. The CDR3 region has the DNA TGTGCCAGCAGTTTTGGCGGCACCCCGGGGCATACGCAGTATTTT.

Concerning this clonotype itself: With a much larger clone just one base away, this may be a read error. This CDR3 is CASNSPGTPAYEQYF. DNA for the CDR3: TGTGCCAGCAACTCTCCAGGGACACCCGCCTACGAGCAGTACTTC. The chain is built from TRBV12-3 or TRBV12-4 and TRBJ2-7, with TRBD1 as a possible D gene (6 bases). This CDR3 has 15 residues. Trimming pared 7 bases from V and 2 bases from J, leaving 18 bases between.

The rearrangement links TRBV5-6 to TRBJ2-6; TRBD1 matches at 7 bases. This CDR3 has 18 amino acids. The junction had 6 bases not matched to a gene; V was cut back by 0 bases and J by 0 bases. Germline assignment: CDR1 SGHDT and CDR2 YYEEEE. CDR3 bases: TGTGCCAGCAGCTTGGATGAGGGGGCCTACTCTGGGGCCAACGTCCTGACTTTC. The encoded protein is CASSLDEGAYSGANVLTF.

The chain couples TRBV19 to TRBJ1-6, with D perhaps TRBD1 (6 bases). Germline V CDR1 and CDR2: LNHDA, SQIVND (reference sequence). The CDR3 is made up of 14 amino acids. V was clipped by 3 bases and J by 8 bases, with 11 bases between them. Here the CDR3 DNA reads TGTGCCAGTAGTATTAGCGGGGGCCATTCACCCCTCCACTTT. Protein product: CASSISGGHSPLHF. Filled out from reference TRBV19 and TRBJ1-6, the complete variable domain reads DGGITQSPKYLFRKEGQNVTLSCEQNLNHDAMYWYRQDPGQGLRLIYYSQIVNDFQKGDIAEGYSVSREKKESFPLTVTSAQKNPTAFYLCASSISGGHSPLHFGNGTRLTVT.

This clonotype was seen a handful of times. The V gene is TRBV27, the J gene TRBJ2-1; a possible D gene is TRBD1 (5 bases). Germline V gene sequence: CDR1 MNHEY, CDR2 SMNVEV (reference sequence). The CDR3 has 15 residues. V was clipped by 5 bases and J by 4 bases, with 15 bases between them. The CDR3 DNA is TGTGCCAGCAGTAGTCTCAGGACATCGTACAATGAGCAGTTCTTC. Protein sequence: CASSSLRTSYNEQFF.

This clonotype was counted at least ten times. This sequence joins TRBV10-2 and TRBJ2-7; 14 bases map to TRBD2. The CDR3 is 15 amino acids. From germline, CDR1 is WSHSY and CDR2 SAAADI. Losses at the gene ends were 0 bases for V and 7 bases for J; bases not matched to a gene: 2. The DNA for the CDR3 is TGCGCCAGCAGTGAGTCGGGACTAGCGGGAGTAGAGCAGTACTTC. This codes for CASSESGLAGVEQYF.

The CDR3 DNA sequence: TGTGCCAGCAAGAACCCGATGGGTCACGTAGAAGCTTTCTTT. Encoded protein: CASKNPMGHVEAFF. The rearrangement joins TRBV7-9 to TRBJ1-1; no firm D call. In germline, CDR1 is SEHNR, CDR2 FQNEAQ (reference sequence). V lost 7 bases and J 8 bases, leaving 20 bases between the germline ends. The CDR3 is made up of 14 amino acids.

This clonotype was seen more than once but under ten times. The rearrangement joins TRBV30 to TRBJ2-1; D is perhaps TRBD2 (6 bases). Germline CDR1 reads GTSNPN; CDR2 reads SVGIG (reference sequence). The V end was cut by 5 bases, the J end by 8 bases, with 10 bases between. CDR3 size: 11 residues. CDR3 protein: CAWGGPYEQFF. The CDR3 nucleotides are TGTGCCTGGGGAGGGCCCTATGAGCAGTTCTTC.

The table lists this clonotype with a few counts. CDR3 residues: CASSLERESYGYTF. For the CDR3, the DNA is TGTGCCAGCAGCTTAGAACGGGAATCCTATGGCTACACCTTC. The V gene is TRBV7-2, the J gene TRBJ1-2; no clear D. V dropped 1 base and J dropped 4 bases, with 10 bases sitting between them. CDR1 is SGHTA, CDR2 FQGNSA, per germline. This CDR3 spans 14 amino acids.

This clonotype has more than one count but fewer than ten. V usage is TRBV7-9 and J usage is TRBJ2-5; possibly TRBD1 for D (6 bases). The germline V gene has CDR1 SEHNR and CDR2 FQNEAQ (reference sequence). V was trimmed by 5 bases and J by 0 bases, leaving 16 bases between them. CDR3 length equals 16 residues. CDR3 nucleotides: TGTGCCAGCAGCCATACGGGACAAGGGTACCAAGAGACCCAGTACTTC. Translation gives CASSHTGQGYQETQYF.

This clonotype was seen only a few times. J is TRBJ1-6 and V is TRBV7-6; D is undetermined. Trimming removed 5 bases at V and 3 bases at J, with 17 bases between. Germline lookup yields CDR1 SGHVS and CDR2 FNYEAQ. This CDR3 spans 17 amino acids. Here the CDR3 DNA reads TGTGCCAGCAGCCCGGGCCGAGGACTGTTCTATAATTCACCCCTCCACTTT. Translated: CASSPGRGLFYNSPLHF. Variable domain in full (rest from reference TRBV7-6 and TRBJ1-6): GAGVSQSPRYKVTKRGQDVALRCDPISGHVSLYWYRQALGQGPEFLTYFNYEAQQDKSGLPNDRFSAERPEGSISTLTIQRTEQRDSAMYRCASSPGRGLFYNSPLHFGNGTRLTVT.

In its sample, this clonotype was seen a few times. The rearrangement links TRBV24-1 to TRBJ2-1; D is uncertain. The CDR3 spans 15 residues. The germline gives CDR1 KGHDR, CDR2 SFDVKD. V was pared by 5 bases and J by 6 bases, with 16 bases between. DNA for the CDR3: TGTGCCACCAGTGTAAATCGAGAACTACCCAATGAGCAGTTCTTC. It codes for CATSVNRELPNEQFF.

The CDR3 nucleotides are TGCAGTGCTAGAGTCAATAGCGGAGGGGAACGGTCTAGATATACGCAGTATTTT. It codes for CSARVNSGGERSRYTQYF. The chain combines TRBV20-1 with TRBJ2-3; maybe TRBD2 (6 bases). Trimming pared 1 base from V and 7 bases from J, leaving 27 bases between. Germline V gives CDR1 DFQATT, CDR2 SNEGSKA (reference sequence). The CDR3 runs to 18 residues.

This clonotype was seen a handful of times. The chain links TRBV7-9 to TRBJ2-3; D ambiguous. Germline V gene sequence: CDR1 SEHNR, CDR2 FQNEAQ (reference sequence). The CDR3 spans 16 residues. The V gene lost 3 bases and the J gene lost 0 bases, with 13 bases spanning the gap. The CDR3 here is CASSFWYDSSTDTQYF. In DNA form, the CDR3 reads TGTGCCAGCAGCTTTTGGTATGATTCCAGCACAGATACGCAGTATTTT.

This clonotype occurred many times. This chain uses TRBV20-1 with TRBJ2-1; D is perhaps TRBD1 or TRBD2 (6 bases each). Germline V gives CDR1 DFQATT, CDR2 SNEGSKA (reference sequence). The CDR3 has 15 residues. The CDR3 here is CSAQGLRRTYNEQFF. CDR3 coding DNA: TGCAGCGCACAGGGACTCCGCCGCACCTACAATGAGCAGTTCTTC.